This T cell receptor beta chain was captured in a study of vaccination and CD4 T cells after COVID-19. Study in general: Drawing of post-COVID samples took place a median around 100 days after diagnosis (range 35 to 161).

As concerns this clonotype: What it binds is unknown.

Treatment: roughly ten-day PBMC culture with coronavirus spike peptide pools or control peptides (ViraFEST assay). The ends were cut back, 1 base at V and 0 bases at J, with 8 bases in the middle. CDR3 length equals 14 residues. Germline V lookup: CDR1 DFQATT, CDR2 SNEGSKA (reference sequence). Cultured CD4+ T-cell DNA underwent Oncomine TCR Beta short-read sequencing. TCRdb recomputed calls from the PCR reads with MiXCR, one row per CDR3 protein. There are around 18,000 distinct CDR3 sequences in the sample; 35% occur only once, and roughly 15% lies in the top ten. The clonotype was recovered from a human donor with COVID-19. The chain is built from TRBV20-1 and TRBJ2-3; D assignment may be TRBD1 or TRBD2 (5 bases each). The sequenced sample was cultured CD4+ T cells from blood. Here the CDR3 reads CSARARGSTDTQYF. In DNA, the CDR3 is TGCAGTGCTAGAGCGAGGGGTAGCACAGATACGCAGTATTTT.